These 27 T cell receptor beta chains share one sample of origin, sequenced in a study of control samples from healthy donors and cancer patients. Assay: immunoSEQ multiplex PCR; the TCRdb copy retains only in-frame clones and omits some. The table includes approximately 89,000 clones, roughly 86% detected once. The material sequenced was blood. These receptors were taken from a man aged 50 to 60 in good health.

The rearrangement uses TRBV25-1 and TRBJ2-5; 14 bases are a match to TRBD2. The CDR3 length is 16 residues. The germline V gene encodes CDR1 MGHDK and CDR2 SYGVNS. The J segment lost 5 bases and the V segment lost 7 bases, leaving 9 bases of the junction unmatched. The CDR3 sequence: CASKSTSGGAWETQYF. The CDR3 DNA follows: TGTGCCAGCAAATCGACTAGCGGGGGGGCTTGGGAGACCCAGTACTTC.

The CDR3 reads CAIMRGLTDTEAFF. The CDR3 DNA reads as TGTGCCATCATGAGGGGGCTGACGGACACTGAAGCTTTCTTT. This chain connects TRBV10-3 to TRBJ1-1; TRBD1 agrees at 7 bases. The trim removed 7 bases at V and 3 bases at J, leaving 8 bases unmatched. Germline CDR1 is ENHRY and CDR2 is SYGVKD. The CDR3 runs to 14 residues.

The chain recombines TRBV12-3 or TRBV12-4 with TRBJ1-2; D might be TRBD1 (5 bases). The CDR3 length is 12 residues. Trimming pared 2 bases from V and 8 bases from J, leaving 9 bases between. CDR3 coding DNA: TGTGCCAGCAGTTTAAACGGGGCGGGCTACACCTTC. Residues: CASSLNGAGYTF.

The chain is built from TRBV6-5 and TRBJ2-3; TRBD1 matches 8 bases. This CDR3 spans 15 amino acids. Germline CDR1 MNHEY, CDR2 SVGAGI. With V trimmed by 6 bases and J by 0 bases, 5 bases remained unmatched. Written as DNA, the CDR3 is TGTGCCAGCAGCTCAGGGGGCCCTAGCACAGATACGCAGTATTTT. Its protein product is CASSSGGPSTDTQYF.

The genes are TRBV7-2 and TRBJ2-3; 11 bases agree with TRBD1. This CDR3 has 17 residues. V lost 3 bases and J lost 3; bases outside the gene matches: 8. Germline CDR1 and CDR2: SGHTA and FQGNSA. In nucleotides, the CDR3 is TGTGCCAGCAGCTTCCCGGGGGACAGGGGGTTTACAGATACGCAGTATTTT. This gives the protein CASSFPGDRGFTDTQYF.

This chain connects TRBV18 to TRBJ1-2; weak D call: TRBD1 (6 bases). V was pared by 0 bases and J by 6 bases, with 14 bases between. The CDR3 extends over 15 amino acids. Germline CDR1 KGHSH, CDR2 LQKENI. This chain's CDR3 is CASSPPTGGVDGYTF. The CDR3, as DNA: TGTGCCAGCTCACCACCGACGGGGGGCGTGGATGGCTACACCTTC.

The chain links TRBV27 to TRBJ1-6; D remains unclear. The CDR3 is 16 amino acids. V lost 1 base, J lost 2 bases, and 9 bases lay in between. Germline values: CDR1 MNHEY, CDR2 SMNVEV (reference sequence). The CDR3 nucleotides read TGTGCCAGCAGTTTATACCAGAGAACCTATAATTCACCCCTCCACTTT. Translation gives CASSLYQRTYNSPLHF.

The chain carries TRBV18 and TRBJ2-3; no reliable D call. This CDR3 has 15 residues. Germline CDR1 KGHSH, CDR2 LQKENI. V was clipped by 2 bases and J by 1 base, with 10 bases between them. The CDR3 region has the DNA TGTGCCAGCTCACCAGATTCCCAGCGCACAGATACGCAGTATTTT. This gives the protein CASSPDSQRTDTQYF.

This chain uses TRBV5-8 with TRBJ2-3; D might be TRBD2 (6 bases). The CDR3 loop spans 14 amino acids. Trimming cost V 5 bases and J 5 bases, with 15 bases left between them. Germline CDR1 reads SGHTS; CDR2 reads YDEGEE. Here the CDR3 DNA reads TGTGCCAGCAGTAGGAGGGACGCGGGAGATACGCAGTATTTT. This gives the protein CASSRRDAGDTQYF.

J is TRBJ2-7 and V is TRBV7-9, with 10 bases fitting TRBD1. Germline CDR1 and CDR2: SEHNR and FQNEAQ (reference sequence). This CDR3 is built from 17 residues. Trimming removed 6 bases from V and 6 bases from J; junction bases left unmatched: 17. CDR3 in amino acids: CASRPKDRGFSGVEQYV. In DNA, the CDR3 is TGTGCCAGCAGGCCTAAGGACAGGGGGTTTTCAGGGGTCGAGCAGTACGTC.

This clone was counted once. V usage is TRBV6-5 and J usage is TRBJ2-5; TRBD2 agrees at 9 bases. Per germline, CDR1 MNHEY and CDR2 SVGAGI. V shed 7 bases and J 5 bases; nucleotides not matched to a gene: 5. The CDR3 runs 13 residues. The CDR3 loop is CASTVGLAETQYF. CDR3 DNA sequence: TGTGCCAGCACCGTAGGACTAGCGGAGACCCAGTACTTC.

This chain uses TRBV19 with TRBJ1-1, with D tentatively TRBD1 (5 bases). V lost 10 bases, J lost 8 bases, and 20 bases lay in between. The CDR3 has 13 residues. The germline gives CDR1 LNHDA, CDR2 SQIVND (reference sequence). CDR3 sequence reads: CATRREGAFEAFF. The CDR3 nucleotides are TGTGCCACGAGGAGGGAAGGGGCATTCGAAGCTTTCTTT.

The chain is built from TRBV15 and TRBJ2-7; tentatively, D is TRBD2 (7 bases). Germline CDR1 is LNHNV and CDR2 is YYDKDF (reference sequence). V dropped 3 bases and J dropped 3 bases, with 9 bases sitting between them. The length of the CDR3 is 13 residues. CDR3 DNA: TGTGCCACCAGCAGGGGGGGGCTCTACGAGCAGTACGTC. It is translated as CATSRGGLYEQYV.

The sample holds a few counts of this clone. The chain couples TRBV5-4 to TRBJ1-1; D possibly corresponds to TRBD1 (6 bases). Trimming pared 4 bases from V and 1 base from J, leaving 8 bases between. There are 13 residues in the CDR3. In germline, CDR1 is SGHNT, CDR2 YYREEE (reference sequence). The DNA for the CDR3 is TGTGCCAGCAGCCAGGACAGGAACACTGAAGCTTTCTTT. Translating gives CASSQDRNTEAFF.

This clone was counted a single time. V usage is TRBV4-3 and J usage is TRBJ1-1; D is possibly TRBD1 (6 bases). CDR3 size: 12 residues. Trimming pared 0 bases from V and 10 bases from J, leaving 9 bases between. Germline-derived CDR1 and CDR2 are LGHNA and YSLEER. DNA for the CDR3: TGCGCCAGCAGCCAAGATAAGACAGGAGCTTTCTTT. It specifies CASSQDKTGAFF.

This chain's CDR3 is CASSLGDSSYGYTF. CDR3 DNA sequence: TGTGCCAGCAGCTTAGGGGACAGCAGCTATGGCTACACCTTC. The V gene is TRBV7-6, the J gene TRBJ1-2, with 7 positions matching TRBD1. This CDR3 spans 14 amino acids. J lost 4 bases, V lost 1 base, and 3 bases had no gene match. Germline CDR1 and CDR2: SGHVS and FNYEAQ.

The chain couples TRBV5-1 to TRBJ1-3, with D possibly TRBD1 on 6 matching bases. The CDR3 has 14 residues. Germline CDR1 and CDR2: SGHRS and YFSETQ. Trimming left V 0 bases short and J 4 bases short, with 8 bases between. The CDR3 DNA sequence: TGCGCCAGCAGCTTGGCAACAGGGGGAAACACCATATATTTT. It yields the protein CASSLATGGNTIYF.

V gene TRBV6-5 combines with J gene TRBJ1-2; a possible D gene is TRBD1 (5 bases). The V and J ends lost 6 bases and 5 bases respectively, with 16 bases between them. CDR3 length equals 14 residues. Germline CDR1 is MNHEY and CDR2 is SVGAGI. This CDR3 reads CASRRIGVEYGYTF. CDR3 nucleotide sequence: TGTGCCAGCAGACGCATAGGGGTCGAATATGGCTACACCTTC.

A word on this clone: In the same sample, other DNA sequences code for this CDR3. CDR3 region: CASSLGQGDGYTF. The CDR3 DNA reads TGCGCCAGCAGCTTGGGGCAGGGAGATGGCTACACCTTC. The chain couples TRBV5-1 to TRBJ1-2; possibly TRBD1 for D (5 bases). The CDR3 is made up of 13 amino acids. From germline, CDR1 is SGHRS and CDR2 YFSETQ. With 0 bases removed from V and 6 bases from J, the gap between germline ends came to 9 bases.

The chain is built from TRBV9 and TRBJ1-1; no clear D gene. The CDR3 runs 14 residues. V lost 0 bases and J lost 3, with 9 bases in between. Germline CDR1 and CDR2: SGDLS and YYNGEE. The CDR3 DNA is TGTGCCAGCAGCGTAGAGAGTGGACACACTGAAGCTTTCTTT. Translating it yields CASSVESGHTEAFF.

This rearrangement joins TRBV4-1 to TRBJ2-1; 9 positions match TRBD2. The CDR3 spans 14 residues. V was clipped by 2 bases and J by 8 bases; unmatched bases: 4. CDR1 is MGHRA, CDR2 YSYEKL, per germline. The CDR3 sequence: CASSQNLAGDEQFF. The CDR3 region has the DNA TGCGCCAGCAGCCAAAATTTAGCGGGGGATGAGCAGTTCTTC.

The chain couples TRBV29-1 to TRBJ2-7; TRBD1 matches 9 bases. From germline, CDR1 is SQVTM and CDR2 ANQGSEA. Trimming removed 4 bases from V and 4 bases from J; junction bases left unmatched: 5. This CDR3 is built from 13 residues. The DNA of the CDR3 is TGCAGCGTTGGCACAGGGGGCTTTTACGAGCAGTACTTC. Translation: CSVGTGGFYEQYF.

This chain uses TRBV25-1 with TRBJ1-1, with D uncertain. Trimming removed 4 bases from V and 0 bases from J, with 6 bases in between. Germline CDR1 MGHDK, CDR2 SYGVNS. This CDR3 has 13 amino acids. CDR3 in DNA: TGTGCCAGCAGTGCCCCGGTGAACACTGAAGCTTTCTTT. It yields the protein CASSAPVNTEAFF. Full variable domain (rest looked up from reference TRBV25-1 and TRBJ1-1): EADIYQTPRYLVIGTGKKITLECSQTMGHDKMYWYQQDPGMELHLIHYSYGVNSTEKGDLSSESTVSRIRTEHFPLTLESARPSHTSQYLCASSAPVNTEAFFGQGTRLTVV.

This clone was seen a few times. The chain combines TRBV3-1 (or the pseudogene TRBV3-2) with TRBJ1-5, with D possibly matching TRBD1 (5 bases). The CDR3 contains 17 residues. V lost 1 base, J lost 2 bases, and 15 bases lay in between. CDR1 and CDR2 from the germline V gene are LGHDT and YNNKEL (reference sequence). The CDR3: CASSQALGAGRNQPQHF. CDR3 in DNA: TGTGCCAGCAGCCAAGCCTTAGGGGCAGGACGCAATCAGCCCCAGCATTTT.

The chain combines TRBV11-3 with TRBJ1-2, with TRBD1 matching over 7 bases. V gave up 0 bases and J gave up 4 bases; unmatched junction bases: 17. The CDR3 loop spans 19 amino acids. Germline assignment: CDR1 SGHNT and CDR2 YENEEA. CDR3 in amino acids: CASSLETIFDRASGYGYTF. CDR3 bases: TGTGCCAGCAGCTTAGAAACAATCTTCGACAGGGCCTCAGGCTATGGCTACACCTTC.

This chain uses TRBV6-5 with TRBJ2-7; 9 bases fit TRBD1. After removal of 6 bases from V and 4 bases from J, the junction contained 7 bases not matched to a gene. Per germline, CDR1 MNHEY and CDR2 SVGAGI. The CDR3 sequence is 14 residues long. The DNA for the CDR3 is TGTGCCAGCAGAACCGGGACAGGGATGTACGAGCAGTACTTC. It encodes CASRTGTGMYEQYF.

The V call is TRBV4-3, the J call TRBJ2-3, with no clear D. Per germline, CDR1 LGHNA and CDR2 YSLEER. The CDR3 loop spans 16 amino acids. Between the trimmed V and J ends, which lost 4 bases and 0 bases, there was a span of 14 bases. Written as DNA, the CDR3 is TGCGCCAGCAGCCTCAGCCCGGGCCAAAGCACAGATACGCAGTATTTT. Its protein is CASSLSPGQSTDTQYF.